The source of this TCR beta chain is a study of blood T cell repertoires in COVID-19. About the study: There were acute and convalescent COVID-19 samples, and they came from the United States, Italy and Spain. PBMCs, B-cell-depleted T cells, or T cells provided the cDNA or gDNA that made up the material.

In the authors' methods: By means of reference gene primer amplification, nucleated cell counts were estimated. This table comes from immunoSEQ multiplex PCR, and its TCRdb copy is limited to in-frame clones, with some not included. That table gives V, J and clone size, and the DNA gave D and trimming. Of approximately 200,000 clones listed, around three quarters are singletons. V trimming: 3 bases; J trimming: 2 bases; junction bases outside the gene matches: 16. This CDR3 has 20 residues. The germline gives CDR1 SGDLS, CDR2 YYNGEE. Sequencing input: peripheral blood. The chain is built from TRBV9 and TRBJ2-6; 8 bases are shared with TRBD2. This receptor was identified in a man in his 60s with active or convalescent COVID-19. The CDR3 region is CASSGPGTRLTHAGANVLTF. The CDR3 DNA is TGTGCCAGCAGCGGCCCCGGGACTAGGCTAACCCACGCTGGGGCCAACGTCCTGACTTTC.